This T cell receptor beta chain was obtained from a study of patients and donors after allogeneic stem cell transplantation. V lost 8 bases and J lost 11; bases outside the gene matches: 8. The CDR3 runs 12 residues. Germline CDR1 is MNHEY and CDR2 is SVGAGI. From the RT-PCR reads, TCRdb called clonotypes with MiXCR, one entry per CDR3 protein. The sample holds 150,000 to 250,000 distinct CDR3 sequences, roughly two fifths seen once. The source is a human donor who was either an allogeneic HSCT recipient or a stem cell or donor lymphocyte infusion donor (not recorded which). It is not recorded whose cells these are; they may come from a transplant donor. This sequence joins TRBV6-5 and TRBJ2-1; TRBD2 aligns across 8 bases. The sample consisted of blood, either unsorted or a sorted T cell fraction (not recorded which). CDR3 in amino acids: CASGVSGIQQFF. In nucleotides, the CDR3 is TGTGCCAGCGGGGTTAGCGGGATTCAGCAGTTCTTC.